The clone carrying this T cell receptor (beta chain) was observed once. This CDR3 is 17 amino acids long. V shed 1 base and J 5 bases; nucleotides not matched to a gene: 11. Germline CDR1 reads MGHRA; CDR2 reads YSYEKL. Authors' methods: Nucleated cell counts were estimated from reference gene primer amplification. The method was immunoSEQ multiplex PCR; TCRdb's version includes in-frame clones alone and lacks a portion of them. Clonal size and the V and J genes are those of that table, whereas D and trimming came from the DNA. The sample consists of just over 350,000 clones, 87% of them appearing once. The sample is drawn from a study of blood T cell repertoires in COVID-19. Participants' own reports of clinical history determined their cohort assignment.

Sequencing was carried out using PBMCs or T cells enriched from blood (not recorded which). This clonotype was obtained from a woman aged 25 to 39 who had recovered from COVID-19. This rearrangement joins TRBV4-1 to TRBJ1-1; 9 nucleotides match TRBD1. CDR3 coding DNA: TGCGCCAGCAGCCAAGGCCCCCCACAGGGGGCTGGGACTGAAGCTTTCTTT. This encodes CASSQGPPQGAGTEAFF.